The present TCR beta chain was sequenced within a study of Ad26.COV2.S vaccination and SARS-CoV-2 variants. Treatment in this sample: about 20 received Ad26.COV2.S at low or high dose, single or two shots; about 5 received placebo; per-sample allocation not given. Sampling took place 63 days after the first vaccine or placebo injection. CDR1 and CDR2 (germline): KGHSH, LQKENI. The V end lost 4 bases, the J end lost 1 base, and 13 bases lay between the germline ends. This CDR3 is 15 amino acids long. The protocol was immunoSEQ multiplex PCR, while the TCRdb copy is restricted to in-frame clones and leaves out a portion. The sample lists 350,000 to 500,000 clones, roughly 89% seen once, with approximately 2.5% in the top ten.

The chain has TRBV18 and TRBJ1-1; D is undetermined. This specimen was peripheral blood, taken in a trial of Ad26.COV2.S vaccine versus placebo. The origin of this receptor is a person between 18 and 65 years old who received the Ad26.COV2.S COVID-19 vaccine or a placebo. The CDR3 sequence is CASSRLRSENTEAFF. The CDR3 nucleotides read TGTGCCAGCTCACGGCTCAGGTCGGAGAACACTGAAGCTTTCTTT.